Listed here are 2 T cell receptor beta chains from one sample, sequenced in a study of T cell changes during pregnancy in multiple sclerosis. The assay was immunoSEQ multiplex PCR, and TCRdb's table has in-frame clones only and misses some. Among approximately 70,000 clones listed, roughly nine tenths were seen once. This sample comprised peripheral blood, obtained in the third trimester of pregnancy. These receptors all stem from a female donor with multiple sclerosis, enrolled in a pregnancy study.

The rearrangement links TRBV19 to TRBJ2-2, with TRBD2 as a possible D gene (5 bases). Germline-derived CDR1 and CDR2 are LNHDA and SQIVND (reference sequence). V was clipped by 7 bases and J by 0 bases, with 15 bases between them. This CDR3 has 16 amino acids. CDR3: CASKDRGGTNTGELFF. CDR3 in DNA: TGTGCCAGTAAAGATCGGGGTGGTACGAACACCGGGGAGCTGTTTTTT.

The CDR3 sequence: CASSSGQGATEAFF. As DNA, the CDR3 is TGTGCCAGCAGCTCCGGACAGGGGGCAACTGAAGCTTTCTTT. This chain connects TRBV7-9 to TRBJ1-1; 11 nucleotides match TRBD1. Per the germline V gene, CDR1 is SEHNR and CDR2 is FQNEAQ (reference sequence). With V trimmed by 4 bases and J by 5 bases, 3 bases remained unmatched. This CDR3 has 14 residues.